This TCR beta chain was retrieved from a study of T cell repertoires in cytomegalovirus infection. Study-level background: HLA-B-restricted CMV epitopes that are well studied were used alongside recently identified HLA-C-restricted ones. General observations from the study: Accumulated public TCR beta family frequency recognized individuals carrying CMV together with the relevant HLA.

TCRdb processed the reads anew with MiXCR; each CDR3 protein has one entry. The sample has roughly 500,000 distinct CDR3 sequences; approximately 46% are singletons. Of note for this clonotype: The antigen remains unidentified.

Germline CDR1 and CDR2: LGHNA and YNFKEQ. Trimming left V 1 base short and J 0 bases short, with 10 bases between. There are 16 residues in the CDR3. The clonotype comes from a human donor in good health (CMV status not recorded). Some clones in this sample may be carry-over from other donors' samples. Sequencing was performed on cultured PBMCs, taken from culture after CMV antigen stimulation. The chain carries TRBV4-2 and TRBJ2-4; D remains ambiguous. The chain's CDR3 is CASSQVRPEAKNIQYF. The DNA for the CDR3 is TGTGCCAGCAGCCAAGTCCGGCCTGAAGCCAAAAACATTCAGTACTTC.